The clone carrying this T cell receptor (beta chain) was detected many times. These data originate in a study of patients and donors after allogeneic stem cell transplantation. From germline, CDR1 is MDHEN and CDR2 SYDVKM. The CDR3 runs 15 residues. V was pared by 6 bases and J by 0 bases, with 15 bases between. TCRdb used MiXCR to reprocess the RT-PCR reads, holding one entry per CDR3 protein. The data hold tens of thousands of distinct CDR3 sequences, with roughly 5.1% observed a single time. V gene TRBV28 combines with J gene TRBJ2-7; tentatively, D is TRBD2 (6 bases). The clonotype originates from a human donor who was either an allogeneic HSCT recipient or a stem cell or donor lymphocyte infusion donor (not recorded which). It is not recorded whose cells these are; they may come from a transplant donor. Material for sequencing was blood, either unsorted or a sorted T cell fraction (not recorded which). For the CDR3, the DNA is TGTGCCAGCAGCCAAACGACTAGTTCCTCCTACGAGCAGTACTTC. Amino acids: CASSQTTSSSYEQYF.